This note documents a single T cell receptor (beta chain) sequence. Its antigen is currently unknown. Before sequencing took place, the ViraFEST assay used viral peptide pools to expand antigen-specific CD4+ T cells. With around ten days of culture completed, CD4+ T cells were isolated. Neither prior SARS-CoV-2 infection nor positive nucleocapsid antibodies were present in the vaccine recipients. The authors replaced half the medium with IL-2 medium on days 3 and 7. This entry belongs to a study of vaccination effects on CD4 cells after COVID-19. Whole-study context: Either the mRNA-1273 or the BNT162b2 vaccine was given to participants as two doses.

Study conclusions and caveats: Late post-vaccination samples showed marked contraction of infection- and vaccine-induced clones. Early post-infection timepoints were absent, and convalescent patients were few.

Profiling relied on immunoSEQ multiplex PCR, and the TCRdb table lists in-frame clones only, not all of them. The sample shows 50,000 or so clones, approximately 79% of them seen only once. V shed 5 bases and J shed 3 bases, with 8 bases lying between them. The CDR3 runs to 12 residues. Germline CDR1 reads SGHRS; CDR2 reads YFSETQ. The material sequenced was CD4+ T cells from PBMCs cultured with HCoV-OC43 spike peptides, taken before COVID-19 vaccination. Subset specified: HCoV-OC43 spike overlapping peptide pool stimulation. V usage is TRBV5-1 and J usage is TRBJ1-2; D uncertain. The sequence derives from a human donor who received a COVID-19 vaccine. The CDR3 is CASSQTDYGYTF. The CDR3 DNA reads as TGCGCCAGCAGTCAGACGGACTATGGCTACACCTTC.